The 2 T cell receptor beta chains given below trace back to one sample, sequenced in a study of cytomegalovirus exposure and HLA in healthy donors. PCR employed 60 Vbeta and 13 Jbeta primers. Sequenced by immunoSEQ multiplex PCR; TCRdb stores in-frame clones only, minus some. The sample carries approximately 160,000 clones, over 70% recorded once. Input material: PBMCs. The receptors come from a woman between 50 and 59 years old in good health and CMV-seropositive.

V gene TRBV29-1 combines with J gene TRBJ2-7; 8 bases match TRBD1. Germline CDR1 reads SQVTM; CDR2 reads ANQGSEA. V was clipped by 5 bases and J by 0 bases; unmatched bases: 6. The CDR3 runs to 14 residues. CDR3 DNA: TGCAGCGTTCTCAGGGGGCCGAGCTCCTACGAGCAGTACTTC. It yields the protein CSVLRGPSSYEQYF.

The rearrangement links TRBV9 to TRBJ1-1; weak D call: TRBD1 (6 bases). The CDR3 runs to 15 residues. V gave up 3 bases and J gave up 1 base, with 13 bases separating them. Germline V lookup: CDR1 SGDLS, CDR2 YYNGEE. In DNA form, the CDR3 reads TGTGCCAGCAGCGCCCCGCCGGGACAGAACACTGAAGCTTTCTTT. As protein: CASSAPPGQNTEAFF.